This TCR beta chain was captured by sequencing in a study of blood T cell repertoires in COVID-19. Study information: The United States, Italy and Spain provided the acute and convalescent COVID-19 samples.

Source study methods: It was from reference gene primer amplification that nucleated cell counts were estimated. TCRdb's table, derived via immunoSEQ multiplex PCR, lists solely in-frame clones and lacks some. That table is the source of V, J and clone size, and D and trimming were worked out from the DNA. The table has 150,000 to 200,000 clones, about nine tenths seen once. The CDR3 totals 14 residues. Germline V gives CDR1 SGHRS, CDR2 YFSETQ. The V end lost 4 bases, the J end lost 3 bases, and 13 bases lay between the germline ends. The rearrangement uses TRBV5-1 and TRBJ1-1; D is perhaps TRBD1 (6 bases). The sample taken for sequencing was peripheral blood. The sequence came from a man aged 35 to 55 with acute or convalescent COVID-19. In DNA form, the CDR3 reads TGCGCCAGCAGCCCAGAGGGGGGGGACACTGAAGCTTTCTTT. Translating gives CASSPEGGDTEAFF.